These 2 T cell receptor beta chains were sequenced from one sample in a study of cytomegalovirus exposure and HLA in healthy donors. TCRdb's copy holds only in-frame clones and misses some; the assay was immunoSEQ multiplex PCR. The sample consists of about 120,000 clones, roughly 88% of them appearing once. Sequenced: PBMCs. The receptor source for this set is a woman aged 18-30 years in good health and CMV-seropositive.

The genes are TRBV11-2 and TRBJ2-1, with D maybe TRBD1 (6 bases). The V gene lost 5 bases and the J gene lost 0 bases, with 14 bases spanning the gap. Germline V lookup: CDR1 SGHAT, CDR2 FQNNGV. The CDR3 has 16 residues. The chain's CDR3 is CASSQLSRGSYNEQFF. The DNA of the CDR3 is TGTGCCAGCAGCCAACTCTCCAGGGGCTCCTACAATGAGCAGTTCTTC.

The J gene is TRBJ1-2, the V gene TRBV6-1, with D possibly matching TRBD1 (5 bases). This CDR3 has 14 residues. Germline CDR1 MNHNS, CDR2 SASEGT. Trimming took 10 bases from V and 1 from J, leaving 16 bases between them. CDR3: CAIRRQNYNYGYTF. CDR3 DNA sequence: TGTGCCATCCGCCGACAGAACTATAACTATGGCTACACCTTC.